This is a list of T cell receptor beta chains from one sample in a study of blood T cell repertoires in COVID-19. The data were produced by immunoSEQ multiplex PCR, yet TCRdb's version contains in-frame clones alone and is incomplete. The profile covers about 190,000 clones, with around 91% appearing a single time and 0.55% to 0.8% taken by the ten largest. The sequenced sample was peripheral blood. The receptors stem from a man between 45 and 60 years old with acute or convalescent COVID-19. CDR3s include the opening cysteine and the closing phenylalanine or tryptophan. A D gene is named only where the DNA matches it firmly. Not every row has a clone size; where given, it reads once, few, many or a size class.

j_call,clone_size,d_call,v_call,cdr3_nt,cdr3_aa
TRBJ1-1,NA,NA,TRBV19,TGTGCCAGTAGTGAGATCCTGAACACTGAAGCTTTCTTT,CASSEILNTEAFF
TRBJ2-7,NA,NA,TRBV11-2,TGTGCCAGCAGCCCCCTCGGACGGGACTACGAGCAGTACTTC,CASSPLGRDYEQYF
TRBJ2-7,NA,TRBD2,TRBV27,TGTGCCAGCAGGCTAGCGGGAGGGCCCTACGAGCAGTACTTC,CASRLAGGPYEQYF
TRBJ2-3,NA,TRBD1,TRBV5-1,TGCGCCAGCAGCACTGACAGGGGGAGCACAGATACGCAGTATTTT,CASSTDRGSTDTQYF
TRBJ1-2,NA,TRBD1,TRBV14,TGTGCCAGCAGCCAATTGGACAGGGGGAACTATGGCTACACCTTC,CASSQLDRGNYGYTF
TRBJ1-2,NA,TRBD1,TRBV19,TGTGCCATTGGAGACAGGGCCTATGGCTACACCTTC,CAIGDRAYGYTF
TRBJ2-3,NA,NA,TRBV13,TGTGCCAGCAGCTTATCCGGCAGGGTCACAGATACGCAGTATTTT,CASSLSGRVTDTQYF
TRBJ2-3,NA,NA,TRBV6-5,TGTGCCAGCAGTCCGCGACAGCCTGGCACAGATACGCAGTATTTT,CASSPRQPGTDTQYF
TRBJ1-6,NA,NA,TRBV2,TGTGCCAGCAGTGAAGGGCGGATTAATTCACCCCTCCACTTT,CASSEGRINSPLHF
TRBJ2-7,once,NA,TRBV6-2/TRBV6-3,TGTGCCAGCAGTGAGCCGAGGGGGATCACACCGACCGAGCAGTACTTC,CASSEPRGITPTEQYF
TRBJ2-1,once,NA,TRBV21-1,TGTGCCAGCACCTTGAGTAGCGGGCCCTCCTACAATGAGCAGTTCTTC,CASTLSSGPSYNEQFF
TRBJ1-2,NA,TRBD1,TRBV7-2,TGTGCCAGCAGCTTAGGGGGACAGCCGATCTATGGCTACACCTTC,CASSLGGQPIYGYTF
TRBJ2-7,NA,TRBD1,TRBV27,TGTGCCAGCAGTTGGGGGACAGGCCATTCCTACGAGCAGTACTTC,CASSWGTGHSYEQYF
TRBJ2-1,NA,TRBD2,TRBV15,TGTGCCACCAGCAGAGTGGGTGGGAGGGCCGACAATGAGCAGTTCTTC,CATSRVGGRADNEQFF
TRBJ1-1,NA,NA,TRBV3-1/TRBV3-2,TGTGCCAGCAGCCAAGGAGACACGGGGGGGGCTGAAGCTTTCTTT,CASSQGDTGGAEAFF
TRBJ2-5,NA,TRBD1,TRBV7-3,TGTGCCAGCAGCTCAGGACAGGGAGGACAAGAGACCCAGTACTTC,CASSSGQGGQETQYF
TRBJ1-3,NA,NA,TRBV9,TGTGCCAGCAGCCCGAGGGGAAACACCATATATTTT,CASSPRGNTIYF
TRBJ2-5,NA,TRBD1,TRBV5-1,TGCGCCAGCAGCTCGATAGGGGGCCCCGAGACCCAGTACTTC,CASSSIGGPETQYF
TRBJ1-6,NA,NA,TRBV27,TGTGCCAGCAGCCTGACGGGTAGGAATTCACCCCTCCACTTT,CASSLTGRNSPLHF
TRBJ1-5,NA,TRBD1,TRBV5-5,TGTGCCAGCAGCCTGGGACAGGGGTCTCAGCCCCAGCATTTT,CASSLGQGSQPQHF
TRBJ2-2,NA,NA,TRBV4-1,TGCGCCAGCAGCCAGAGGGGCGAGGGGGTGAACACCGGGGAGCTGTTTTTT,CASSQRGEGVNTGELFF
TRBJ2-5,NA,TRBD1,TRBV6-5,TGTGCCAGCAGTCCATGGACAGGGGGGGCGAAGACCCAGTACTTC,CASSPWTGGAKTQYF
TRBJ2-3,NA,TRBD2,TRBV11-2,TGTGCCAGCAGCTCCCGGATTCGGGGGGAAACAGATACGCAGTATTTT,CASSSRIRGETDTQYF
TRBJ2-7,NA,TRBD2,TRBV5-1,TGCGCCAGCAGCTTGCGCAGCGGGACGATCTCCTACGAGCAGTACTTC,CASSLRSGTISYEQYF
TRBJ2-2,NA,TRBD1,TRBV27,TGTGCCAGCCGGGACAGGGGCACCGGGGAGCTGTTTTTT,CASRDRGTGELFF
TRBJ2-7,NA,TRBD2,TRBV27,TGTGCCAGCAGTTTAAAGTTTCTAGCGGGGTTGAGCGAGCAGTACTTC,CASSLKFLAGLSEQYF
TRBJ2-7,NA,NA,TRBV21-1,TGTGCCAGCAGCTCCCCGAACAGGTCCTACGAGCAGTACTTC,CASSSPNRSYEQYF
TRBJ1-5,NA,NA,TRBV19,TGTGCCAGTAGTCCAAGACGACAGTCCTATAGCAATCAGCCCCAGCATTTT,CASSPRRQSYSNQPQHF
TRBJ2-1,NA,NA,TRBV27,TGTGCCAGCAGTTTGAACCAGGGTGAAGATGAGCAGTTCTTC,CASSLNQGEDEQFF
TRBJ2-2,NA,NA,TRBV5-1,TGCGCCAGCACAGGTCCAGGGCCCACCGGGGAGCTGTTTTTT,CASTGPGPTGELFF
TRBJ2-5,NA,NA,TRBV5-4,TGTGCCAGCAGCCTGGACTTAGCGGAAGAGACCCAGTACTTC,CASSLDLAEETQYF
TRBJ1-1,NA,TRBD1,TRBV5-8,TGTGCCAGCAGCTTGGAGGGACAGGGGCTGAACACTGAAGCTTTCTTT,CASSLEGQGLNTEAFF
TRBJ1-5,NA,NA,TRBV18,TGTGCCAGCTCGCCCGACAGAGATCAGCCCCAGCATTTT,CASSPDRDQPQHF
TRBJ1-6,NA,NA,TRBV6-2/TRBV6-3,TGTGCCAGCAGTTACGAAGACTTTTGGAGTAATTCACCCCTCCACTTT,CASSYEDFWSNSPLHF
TRBJ2-2,NA,TRBD2,TRBV7-6,TGTGCCAGCAGCTTAGTGATAGCGGGATCAAACACCGGGGAGCTGTTTTTT,CASSLVIAGSNTGELFF
TRBJ1-1,NA,NA,TRBV6-2/TRBV6-3,TGTGCCAGCAGTCTGGGTGGATCGGGCACTGAAGCTTTCTTT,CASSLGGSGTEAFF
TRBJ2-7,NA,NA,TRBV14,TGTGCCAGCAGCCAAGACGGGGGGCTGGAGCAGTACTTC,CASSQDGGLEQYF
TRBJ1-5,NA,NA,TRBV18,TGTGCCAGCTCCCAGACACGAGAAGCGCCCCAGCATTTT,CASSQTREAPQHF
TRBJ1-2,NA,NA,TRBV6-5,TGTGCCAGCGGACCAAGGGGGAGCTACACCTTC,CASGPRGSYTF